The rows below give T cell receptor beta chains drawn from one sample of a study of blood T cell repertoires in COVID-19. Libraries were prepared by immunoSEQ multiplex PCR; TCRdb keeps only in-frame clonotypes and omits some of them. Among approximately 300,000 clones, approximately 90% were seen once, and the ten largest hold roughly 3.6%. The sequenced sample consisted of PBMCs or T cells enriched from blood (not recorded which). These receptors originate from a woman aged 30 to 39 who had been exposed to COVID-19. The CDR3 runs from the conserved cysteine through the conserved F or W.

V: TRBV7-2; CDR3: CASSPTGTEVYGYTF
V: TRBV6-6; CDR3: CASSPSTGYYGYTF
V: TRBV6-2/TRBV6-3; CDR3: CASSKQGQGNQPQHF
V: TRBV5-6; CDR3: CASITARGGEYGYTF
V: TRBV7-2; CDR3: CASSAIQGTTYEQYF
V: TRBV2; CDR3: CASRGQGATEAFF
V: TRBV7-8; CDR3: CASSLSGYGYTF
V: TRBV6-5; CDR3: CASSFNQRANEKLFF
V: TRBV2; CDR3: CASSYRSTNEKLFF
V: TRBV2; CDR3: CASSEYRQGSGYTF
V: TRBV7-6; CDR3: CASSPGRGTNYGYTF
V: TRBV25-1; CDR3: CASRDRAYEQYF
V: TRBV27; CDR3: CASSLSSRSYSNQPQHF
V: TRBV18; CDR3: CASSYPGETQYF
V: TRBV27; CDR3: CASRAGTGNTEAFF